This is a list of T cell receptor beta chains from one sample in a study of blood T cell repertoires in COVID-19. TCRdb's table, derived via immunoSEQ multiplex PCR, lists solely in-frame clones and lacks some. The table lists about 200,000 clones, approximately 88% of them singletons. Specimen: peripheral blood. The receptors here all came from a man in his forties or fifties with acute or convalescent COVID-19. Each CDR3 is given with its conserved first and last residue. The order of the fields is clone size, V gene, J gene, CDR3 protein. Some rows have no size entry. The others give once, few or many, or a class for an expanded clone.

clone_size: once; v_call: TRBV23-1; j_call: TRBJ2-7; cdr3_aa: CASSGSTGEQRTFSYEQYF
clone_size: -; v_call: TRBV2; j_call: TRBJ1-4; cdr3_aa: CASSETGEEKLFF
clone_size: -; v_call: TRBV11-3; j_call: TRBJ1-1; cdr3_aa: CASSLARDTEAFF
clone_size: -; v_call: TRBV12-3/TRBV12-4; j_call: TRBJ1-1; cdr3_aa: CASSLRGTTEAFF
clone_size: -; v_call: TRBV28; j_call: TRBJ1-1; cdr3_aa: CASSLLGGESLFGPEAFF
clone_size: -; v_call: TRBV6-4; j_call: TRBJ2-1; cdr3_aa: CASSDSGLASNEQFF
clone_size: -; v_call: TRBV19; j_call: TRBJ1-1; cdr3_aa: CASSPQALNTEAFF
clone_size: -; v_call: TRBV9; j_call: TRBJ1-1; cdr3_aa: CASSGDGTRSEAFF
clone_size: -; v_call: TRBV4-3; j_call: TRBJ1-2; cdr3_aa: CASSRGTGRSLNYGYTF
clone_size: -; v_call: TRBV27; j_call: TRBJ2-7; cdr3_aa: CASSSGLAGYSYEQYF
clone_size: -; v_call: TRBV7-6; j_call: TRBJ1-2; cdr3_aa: CASSPLSYGYTF
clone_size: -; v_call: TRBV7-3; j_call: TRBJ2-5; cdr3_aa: CASSPDGGGVGGETQYF
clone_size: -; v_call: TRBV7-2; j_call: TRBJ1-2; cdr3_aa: CASSLQTVSGYTF
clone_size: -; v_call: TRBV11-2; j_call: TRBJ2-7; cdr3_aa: CASSGGATGASYEQYF
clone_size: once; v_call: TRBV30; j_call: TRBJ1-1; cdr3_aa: CAWALTWSGLGNTEAFF
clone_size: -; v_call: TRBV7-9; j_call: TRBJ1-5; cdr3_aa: CASSQLSNQPQHF
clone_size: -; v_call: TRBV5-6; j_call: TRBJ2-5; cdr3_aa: CASSPPTGAKETQYF
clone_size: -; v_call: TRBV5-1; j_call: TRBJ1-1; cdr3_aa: CASSFGRVTEAFF
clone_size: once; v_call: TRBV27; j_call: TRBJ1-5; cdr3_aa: CASSPRDQPQHF
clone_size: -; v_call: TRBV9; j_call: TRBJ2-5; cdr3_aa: CASSVALGRVTQYF
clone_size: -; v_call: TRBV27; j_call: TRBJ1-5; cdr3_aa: CASSLSTGGNQPQHF
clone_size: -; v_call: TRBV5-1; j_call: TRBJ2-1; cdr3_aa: CASSPHQREGGNEQFF
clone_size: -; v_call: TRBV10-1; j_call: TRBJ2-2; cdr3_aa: CASSESGGELFF
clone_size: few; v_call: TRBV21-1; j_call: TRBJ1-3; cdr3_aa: CASSISRRCSGNTIYF
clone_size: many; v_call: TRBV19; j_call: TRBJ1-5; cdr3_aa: CASSIATRVLPQHF
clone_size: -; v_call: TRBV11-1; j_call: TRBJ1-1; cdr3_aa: CASSLQGAATEAFF
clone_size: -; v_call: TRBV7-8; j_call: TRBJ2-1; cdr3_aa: CASSLQGSTSYNEQFF
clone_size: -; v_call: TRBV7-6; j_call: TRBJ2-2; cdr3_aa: CASSLVRTDNTGELFF
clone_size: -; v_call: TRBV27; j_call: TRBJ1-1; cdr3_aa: CASSLTGGLEAFF
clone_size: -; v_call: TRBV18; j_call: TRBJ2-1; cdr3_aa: CASSRAGHPDEQFF
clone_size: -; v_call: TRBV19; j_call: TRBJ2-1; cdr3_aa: CASSAGYNEQFF
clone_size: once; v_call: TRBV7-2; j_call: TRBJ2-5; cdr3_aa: CASSSWTGGAETQYF